These 7 T cell receptor beta chains originate from one sample sequenced in a study of blood T cell repertoires in COVID-19. Sequencing used immunoSEQ multiplex PCR; TCRdb keeps in-frame clones, though not all of them. The sample includes approximately 110,000 clones, 81% of them seen just once. The sequencing input was peripheral blood. All receptors derive from an elderly man with acute or convalescent COVID-19.

The rearrangement uses TRBV6-6 and TRBJ2-7; D might be TRBD2 (5 bases). Germline CDR1 MNHNY, CDR2 SVGAGI (reference sequence). V shed 0 bases and J shed 6 bases, with 12 bases lying between them. This CDR3 has 14 residues. Here the CDR3 DNA reads TGTGCCAGCAGTTACTCTTCGGGAATCGGCGAGCAGTACTTC. Its translation: CASSYSSGIGEQYF.

The sample holds a few counts of this clone. This rearrangement joins TRBV3-1 (or the pseudogene TRBV3-2) to TRBJ2-3; 7 nucleotides agree with TRBD2. Germline values: CDR1 LGHDT, CDR2 YNNKEL (reference sequence). There are 17 residues in the CDR3. The V gene end was trimmed by 1 base and the J gene end by 5 bases; junction bases not matched to a gene: 12. The CDR3, as DNA: TGTGCCAGCAGCCAAGCGAATGTAGCGGGTGGGGAAGATACGCAGTATTTT. It yields the protein CASSQANVAGGEDTQYF.

This clone was counted only a few times. The chain carries TRBV11-3 and TRBJ2-2; perhaps TRBD2 as D (7 bases). This CDR3 has 17 amino acids. The germline CDR1 and CDR2 sequences are SGHNT and YENEEA. Between the trimmed V and J ends, which lost 2 bases and 4 bases, there was a span of 17 bases. CDR3: CASSLSRRGAITGELFF. The CDR3 bases are TGTGCCAGCAGCTTAAGCCGACGGGGGGCTATCACCGGGGAGCTGTTTTTT.

The chain employs TRBV11-2 and TRBJ2-7; 15 bases fit TRBD2. The CDR3 extends over 16 amino acids. Per the germline V gene, CDR1 is SGHAT and CDR2 is FQNNGV. J was trimmed by 5 bases and V by 5 bases; bases with no gene match: 7. The CDR3 here is CASSTGLAGGSHEQYF. Written as DNA, the CDR3 is TGTGCCAGCAGCACCGGACTAGCGGGAGGGAGCCACGAGCAGTACTTC.

This sequence joins TRBV4-2 and TRBJ2-7; 8 nucleotides agree with TRBD2. Per the germline V gene, CDR1 is LGHNA and CDR2 is YNFKEQ. The CDR3 extends over 15 amino acids. V lost 1 base to trimming and J lost 3 bases; unmatched junction nucleotides: 5. In nucleotides, the CDR3 is TGTGCCAGCAGCCAAGTGGAAAGCGGGAGCTACGAGCAGTACTTC. Translating gives CASSQVESGSYEQYF.

The chain uses TRBV2 and TRBJ2-2; TRBD2 matches 9 bases. The CDR3 has 15 amino acids. The germline V gene has CDR1 SNHLY and CDR2 FYNNEI. V gave up 7 bases and J gave up 7 bases; unmatched junction bases: 10. CDR3 nucleotides: TGTGCCAGCAAAGGGGCGGGAGGGCCGGTCGGGGAGCTGTTTTTT. Amino acids: CASKGAGGPVGELFF.

CDR3 region: CASSLTAGYTF. The CDR3 nucleotides read TGTGCCAGCAGTTTGACAGCTGGCTACACCTTC. The chain uses TRBV28 and TRBJ1-2; possible D gene TRBD1, 5 bases. Trimming shortened V by 3 bases and J by 7 bases, and 6 bases separated the two germline ends. Germline-derived CDR1 and CDR2 are MDHEN and SYDVKM. The length of the CDR3 is 11 residues.